This TCR beta chain is from a study of T cell responses to AZD1222 COVID-19 vaccine. The overall study: It was second doses at about 4 or about 12 weeks that were pooled. Study-wide results and limits: Nearly half of unique spike-specific TCRs reportedly avoided B.1.351 and B.1.1.7 mutated regions. Repertoire collection took place solely once the T cell response had peaked. Baseline serostatus was positive in only six or seven AZD1222 recipients.

In germline, CDR1 is LNHDA, CDR2 SQIVND (reference sequence). The CDR3 spans 17 residues. The junction had 6 bases not matched to a gene; V was cut back by 1 base and J by 1 base. The protocol was immunoSEQ multiplex PCR, while the TCRdb copy is restricted to in-frame clones and leaves out a portion. The profile shows 110,000 to 150,000 clones, 80% to 90% of them singletons. Of note for this clone: The antigen remains unidentified.

This clonotype originated in an adult in good health. V and J are TRBV19 and TRBJ2-3, with 9 bases lining up with TRBD2. The sample in question was peripheral blood, obtained on day 0 of AZD1222 vaccination. In DNA form, the CDR3 reads TGTGCCAGTAGTATAGGGACCATAGCGGGAGGCACAGATACGCAGTATTTT. Amino acid sequence: CASSIGTIAGGTDTQYF. Supplemented by reference TRBV19 and TRBJ2-3, the full variable domain reads DGGITQSPKYLFRKEGQNVTLSCEQNLNHDAMYWYRQDPGQGLRLIYYSQIVNDFQKGDIAEGYSVSREKKESFPLTVTSAQKNPTAFYLCASSIGTIAGGTDTQYFGPGTRLTVL.